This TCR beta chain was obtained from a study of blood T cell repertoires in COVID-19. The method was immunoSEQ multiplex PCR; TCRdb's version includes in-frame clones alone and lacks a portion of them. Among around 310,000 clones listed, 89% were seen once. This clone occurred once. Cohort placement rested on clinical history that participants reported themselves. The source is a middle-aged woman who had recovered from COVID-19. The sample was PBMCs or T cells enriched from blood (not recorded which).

The CDR3 DNA follows: TGTGCCAGCAGCTTAGGTAGACAGGGGAACACTGAAGCTTTCTTT. This translates into CASSLGRQGNTEAFF. The genes are TRBV7-9 and TRBJ1-1; 7 positions match TRBD1. CDR1 is SEHNR and CDR2 is FQNEAQ in the germline V gene (reference sequence). The CDR3 length is 15 residues. V lost 1 base, J lost 1 base, and 3 bases stayed unmatched.